The next 31 T cell receptor beta chains were all read from a single sample in a study of shared clonotypes between healthy human individuals. Here immunoSEQ multiplex PCR was the method, and the copy in TCRdb shows in-frame clones only, minus some. This repertoire shows about 980,000 clones, 76% found once; its top ten account for about 1.5%. Sequencing input: memory CD4+ T cells sorted from blood. Subset reported: CD45RA-negative fraction. Receptors originate from a man aged 18 to 30 in good health.

The chain joins TRBV9 to TRBJ2-5; TRBD2 matches 12 bases. The germline V gene has CDR1 SGDLS and CDR2 YYNGEE. With 3 bases clipped from V and 4 bases from J, the junction kept 7 bases outside the gene matches. This CDR3 has 16 amino acids. The CDR3 loop reads CASSATSGGMGETQYF. The DNA of the CDR3 is TGTGCCAGCAGCGCCACTAGCGGGGGGATGGGAGAGACCCAGTACTTC.

V is TRBV30 and J is TRBJ1-1; D is unclear. In germline, CDR1 is GTSNPN, CDR2 SVGIG (reference sequence). The CDR3 is 12 residues long. The ends were cut back, 5 bases at V and 2 bases at J, with 9 bases in the middle. The CDR3 region is CAWGPDNTEAFF. Written as DNA, the CDR3 is TGTGCCTGGGGGCCGGATAACACTGAAGCTTTCTTT.

This chain uses TRBV7-2 with TRBJ2-2, with D unclear. Germline V lookup: CDR1 SGHTA, CDR2 FQGNSA. V lost 2 bases, J lost 6 bases, and 7 bases lay in between. CDR3 length: 13 residues. DNA for the CDR3: TGTGCCAGCAGCTTAAATGGGGCCGGGGAGCTGTTTTTT. Translation gives CASSLNGAGELFF.

This chain connects TRBV9 to TRBJ2-2, with D maybe TRBD2 (6 bases). CDR3 length equals 16 residues. V lost 2 bases to trimming and J lost 3 bases, with 14 bases between them. Looked up from germline, CDR1 is SGDLS and CDR2 is YYNGEE. CDR3 nucleotide sequence: TGTGCCAGCAGCGTCCGACTAGATCTGTACACCGGGGAGCTGTTTTTT. Translated, it gives CASSVRLDLYTGELFF.

The chain is built from TRBV10-2 and TRBJ1-2; TRBD1 matches at 9 bases. V gave up 6 bases and J gave up 8 bases; unmatched junction bases: 10. The CDR3 loop spans 14 amino acids. CDR1 and CDR2 from the germline V gene are WSHSY and SAAADI. Here the CDR3 reads CASSPGQGLWGYTF. The CDR3 coding sequence is TGCGCCAGCAGCCCGGGACAGGGTCTGTGGGGCTACACCTTC.

The rearrangement uses TRBV6-1 and TRBJ1-5; TRBD1 aligns across 9 bases. After removal of 8 bases from V and 7 bases from J, the junction contained 9 bases not matched to a gene. The CDR3 runs to 14 residues. The germline V gene encodes CDR1 MNHNS and CDR2 SASEGT. The CDR3 nucleotides read TGTGCCAGCGGCTACCGGGACAGGGTGCAGCCCCAGCATTTT. It yields the protein CASGYRDRVQPQHF.

In this sample, this clone turned up a few times. CDR3 in amino acids: CASSQASWDNQPQHF. In nucleotides, the CDR3 is TGCGCCAGCAGCCAAGCTTCTTGGGACAATCAGCCCCAGCATTTT. V is TRBV4-1 and J is TRBJ1-5; D is ambiguous. This CDR3 spans 15 amino acids. Germline V lookup: CDR1 MGHRA, CDR2 YSYEKL. V shed 1 base and J shed 3 bases, with 10 bases lying between them.

In this sample, this clone turned up a few times. V and J are TRBV2 and TRBJ2-7, with D possibly TRBD2 on 6 matching bases. Trimming took 9 bases from V and 5 from J, leaving 14 bases between them. The CDR3 extends over 12 amino acids. Germline values: CDR1 SNHLY, CDR2 FYNNEI. The CDR3 here is CARENPGDEQYF. CDR3 nucleotides: TGTGCCAGGGAAAATCCGGGGGACGAGCAGTACTTC. Looking up the rest from reference TRBV2 and TRBJ2-7 gives the full variable domain: EPEVTQTPSHQVTQMGQEVILRCVPISNHLYFYWYRQILGQKVEFLVSFYNNEISEKSEIFDDQFSVERPDGSNFTLKIRSTKLEDSAMYFCARENPGDEQYFGPGTRLTVT.

The CDR3 region has the DNA TGTGCCAGCAGCTTGACTAGCGGGTCGACCTACGAGCAGTACTTC. It specifies CASSLTSGSTYEQYF. This chain links TRBV6-6 with TRBJ2-7, with 10 bases aligning to TRBD2. The CDR3 is made up of 15 amino acids. CDR1 is MNHNY, CDR2 SVGAGI, per germline (reference sequence). The J segment lost 2 bases and the V segment lost 6 bases, leaving 7 bases of the junction unmatched.

The chain links TRBV4-2 to TRBJ1-5; D is unclear. The CDR3 consists of 13 residues. Germline V gene data show CDR1 as LGHNA and CDR2 as YNFKEQ. The V end was cut by 1 base, the J end by 4 bases, with 5 bases between. The CDR3 spells CASSQGINQPQHF. The CDR3 coding sequence is TGTGCCAGCAGCCAAGGGATAAATCAGCCCCAGCATTTT.

In the case of this clone: The identical CDR3 is also encoded by other nucleotide sequences in the sample. This chain connects TRBV7-2 to TRBJ2-7, with 7 nucleotides matching TRBD2. CDR3 length: 15 amino acids. V gave up 0 bases and J gave up 5 bases; unmatched junction bases: 7. Per germline, CDR1 SGHTA and CDR2 FQGNSA. The CDR3 DNA follows: TGTGCCAGCAGCTTAGCGGGAGGGAATTTTAACGAGCAGTACTTC. Protein: CASSLAGGNFNEQYF.

The chain is built from TRBV30 and TRBJ2-2, with TRBD1 matching 7 bases. CDR1 is GTSNPN, CDR2 SVGIG, per germline (reference sequence). The CDR3 totals 16 residues. The junction had 9 bases not matched to a gene; V was cut back by 1 base and J by 4 bases. In nucleotides, the CDR3 is TGTGCCTGGAGTGCCAAGGGGGCGGCGGTCACCGGGGAGCTGTTTTTT. Translated: CAWSAKGAAVTGELFF.

This clone was picked up many times. The sample contains more than one DNA sequence encoding this CDR3. V and J are TRBV9 and TRBJ1-4; 7 bases agree with TRBD1. CDR1 SGDLS and CDR2 YYNGEE come from the germline V gene. V dropped 2 bases and J dropped 0; count of bases not matched to a gene: 1. CDR3 length equals 15 residues. The CDR3 DNA sequence: TGTGCCAGCAGCGTCCAGGGGGCAACTAATGAAAAACTGTTTTTT. Amino acids: CASSVQGATNEKLFF.

This clone was counted between two and nine times. The V gene is TRBV27, the J gene TRBJ1-2; no clear D. V shed 2 bases and J shed 4 bases, with 2 bases lying between them. CDR3 length equals 11 residues. Germline values: CDR1 MNHEY, CDR2 SMNVEV (reference sequence). The chain's CDR3 is CASSLAYGYTF. In DNA form, the CDR3 reads TGTGCCAGCAGTTTAGCCTATGGCTACACCTTC.

The chain carries TRBV5-1 and TRBJ2-2, with 10 bases that match TRBD2. The germline V gene has CDR1 SGHRS and CDR2 YFSETQ. The CDR3 contains 15 residues. After removal of 4 bases from V and 6 bases from J, the junction contained 6 bases not matched to a gene. The CDR3 DNA sequence: TGCGCCAGCAGCCTGCCCGGGACTAGCGCCGGGGAGCTGTTTTTT. It codes for CASSLPGTSAGELFF.

V is TRBV9 and J is TRBJ1-2; no definite D call. The CDR3 sequence is 14 residues long. V lost 3 bases to trimming and J lost 5 bases, with 14 bases between them. Germline V gene lookup returns CDR1 SGDLS and CDR2 YYNGEE. In DNA form, the CDR3 reads TGTGCCAGCAGCGCCACGAAGAGTGGATATGGCTACACCTTC. Protein: CASSATKSGYGYTF.

The chain is built from TRBV30 and TRBJ1-2; 9 nucleotides match TRBD1. The V gene's germline CDR1 is GTSNPN and CDR2 SVGIG (reference sequence). This CDR3 comprises 12 residues. Unmatched junction bases numbered 7, after V lost 8 bases and J lost 6 bases. The CDR3 sequence is CAGQGRWDGYTF. The DNA of the CDR3 is TGTGCCGGACAGGGGCGATGGGATGGCTACACCTTC.

This clone was observed a few times. The CDR3 sequence: CASSHPTVTNYGYTF. DNA for the CDR3: TGCGCCAGCAGTCACCCGACAGTGACGAACTATGGCTACACCTTC. The chain carries TRBV23-1 and TRBJ1-2, with D perhaps matching TRBD1 (5 bases). TRBV23-1 is flagged as an ORF with uncertain function. This CDR3 spans 15 amino acids. With 3 bases removed from V and 2 bases from J, the gap between germline ends came to 13 bases.

This sequence joins TRBV5-1 and TRBJ1-3; possible D gene TRBD1, 5 bases. Trimming stripped 4 bases from V and 2 bases from J, with 7 bases between. Germline CDR1 SGHRS, CDR2 YFSETQ. The CDR3 consists of 13 residues. This chain's CDR3 is CASSTGPGNTIYF. The CDR3 DNA is TGCGCCAGCAGCACGGGACCTGGAAACACCATATATTTT.

This rearrangement joins TRBV27 to TRBJ1-1; 7 bases are shared with TRBD1. The CDR3 covers 14 residues. Germline V gene data show CDR1 as MNHEY and CDR2 as SMNVEV (reference sequence). The V and J ends lost 8 bases and 3 bases, in that order; junction bases with no gene match: 9. CDR3 residues: CASRRQGRDTEAFF. The CDR3 DNA is TGTGCCAGCCGCCGACAGGGCAGGGACACTGAAGCTTTCTTT.

The chain links TRBV30 to TRBJ1-6; the D is unclear. The CDR3 has 14 residues. With 0 bases removed from V and 4 bases from J, the gap between germline ends came to 7 bases. The germline gives CDR1 GTSNPN, CDR2 SVGIG (reference sequence). DNA for the CDR3: TGTGCCTGGAGTGTGGGGATATATAATTCACCCCTCCACTTT. This sequence encodes CAWSVGIYNSPLHF.

The V gene is TRBV5-4, the J gene TRBJ2-5; 7 nucleotides agree with TRBD2. The CDR3 consists of 13 residues. The germline gives CDR1 SGHNT, CDR2 YYREEE (reference sequence). J was trimmed by 3 bases and V by 6 bases; bases with no gene match: 5. CDR3 region: CASTRGREETQYF. The CDR3 bases are TGTGCCAGCACCCGGGGGAGGGAAGAGACCCAGTACTTC.

This clone was recorded a few times. This may stem from a read error, because a much larger clone lies one nucleotide away. The gene calls are TRBV25-1 and TRBJ1-1; D gene uncertain. Germline V gene data show CDR1 as MGHDK and CDR2 as SYGVNS. The CDR3 length is 13 residues. The V end was cut by 7 bases, the J end by 0 bases, with 9 bases between. The CDR3 coding sequence is TGTGCCAGCATTGGACTTCTGAACACTGAAGCTTTCTTT. The encoded protein is CASIGLLNTEAFF.

This chain links TRBV10-1 with TRBJ2-1; no firm D call. Germline V gene lookup returns CDR1 WNHNN and CDR2 SYGVQD (reference sequence). This CDR3 region has 13 residues. V was clipped by 4 bases and J by 9 bases, with 13 bases between them. As DNA, the CDR3 is TGCGCCAGCAGTGGTGTAGGGAAGAGTGAGCAGTTCTTC. This translates into CASSGVGKSEQFF.

Regarding this clone: This sample also contains other DNA sequences that code for the same CDR3. The chain uses TRBV7-2 and TRBJ2-2; TRBD2 matches 7 bases. The J segment lost 2 bases and the V segment lost 3 bases, leaving 6 bases of the junction unmatched. Germline V CDR1 and CDR2: SGHTA, FQGNSA. The CDR3 contains 16 residues. This chain's CDR3 is CASSLRLAANTGELFF. As DNA, the CDR3 is TGTGCCAGCAGCTTGAGGCTAGCGGCAAACACCGGGGAGCTGTTTTTT.

The rearrangement uses TRBV30 and TRBJ2-7; D remains ambiguous. V was pared by 2 bases and J by 5 bases, with 7 bases between. Germline loops: CDR1 GTSNPN, CDR2 SVGIG (reference sequence). There are 11 residues in the CDR3. The CDR3: CAWSYTHEQYF. The CDR3 region has the DNA TGTGCCTGGAGTTACACCCACGAGCAGTACTTC.

This clone occurred a few times. The V and J genes are TRBV4-3 and TRBJ2-3; possible D gene TRBD2, 6 bases. Trimming stripped 0 bases from V and 7 bases from J, with 17 bases between. The CDR3 runs to 16 residues. In germline, CDR1 is LGHNA, CDR2 YSLEER. This CDR3 is CASSQDRGREANTQYF. The CDR3 DNA is TGCGCCAGCAGCCAAGATAGAGGGCGGGAAGCGAATACGCAGTATTTT.

The chain joins TRBV18 to TRBJ2-2; D remains unclear. CDR3 size: 17 residues. CDR1 and CDR2 from the germline V gene are KGHSH and LQKENI. V was cut by 4 bases and J by 1 base, with 16 bases left in between. The CDR3 here is CASSLNTAVENTGELFF. The CDR3 coding sequence is TGTGCCAGCTCACTTAACACAGCCGTAGAGAACACCGGGGAGCTGTTTTTT. Together with reference TRBV18 and TRBJ2-2, the CDR3 gives the full variable domain: NAGVMQNPRHLVRRRGQEARLRCSPMKGHSHVYWYRQLPEEGLKFMVYLQKENIIDESGMPKERFSAEFPKEGPSILRIQQVVRGDSAAYFCASSLNTAVENTGELFFGEGSRLTVL.

V usage is TRBV5-1 and J usage is TRBJ1-3; D perhaps matches TRBD1 (6 bases). This CDR3 is built from 17 residues. Germline V gene data show CDR1 as SGHRS and CDR2 as YFSETQ. Trimming stripped 2 bases from V and 0 bases from J, with 15 bases between. The CDR3 loop is CASSLQGPHLSGNTIYF. CDR3 nucleotide sequence: TGCGCCAGCAGCTTACAGGGCCCACATCTCTCTGGAAACACCATATATTTT.

This rearrangement joins TRBV10-3 to TRBJ1-5; D gene unclear. The V gene lost 3 bases and the J gene lost 8 bases, with 11 bases spanning the gap. This CDR3 comprises 13 residues. CDR1 and CDR2 from the germline V gene are ENHRY and SYGVKD. CDR3 in DNA: TGTGCCATCAGTGACTCATTTGGGGAGCCCCAGCATTTT. It translates to CAISDSFGEPQHF.

V and J are TRBV5-1 and TRBJ2-1, with a tentative D call TRBD1 (6 bases). Germline CDR1 and CDR2: SGHRS and YFSETQ. The CDR3 extends over 15 amino acids. Deletions cut 0 bases from V and 8 bases from J, with 15 bases between. CDR3: CASSLAASRGYEQFF. The DNA for the CDR3 is TGCGCCAGCAGCTTGGCGGCTAGCAGGGGATATGAGCAGTTCTTC.